The entry below describes one T cell receptor beta chain. Antigen: not known. Germline V lookup: CDR1 SGHRS, CDR2 YFSETQ. The CDR3 totals 14 residues. The V and J ends lost 7 bases and 4 bases, in that order; junction bases with no gene match: 9. The sample comes from a study of blood T cells in healthy people across ages. Each donor's blood draw was approximately 10 milliliters of peripheral blood. Per individual sample, total RNA of at least 5.5 micrograms was extracted. A sample-barcoded 5' primer and a J-beta primer mix were used in a second PCR of roughly 6 to 11 cycles. One entry per CDR3 protein, called by TCRdb with MiXCR from the 5' RACE reads. The sample has almost 800,000 distinct CDR3 sequences; about three fifths are singletons. Study results and limitations: Relative to aged donors, long-lived donors carried more naive CD4+ cells and displayed higher diversity.

The chain joins TRBV5-1 to TRBJ1-2, with 8 bases aligning to TRBD1. The sequence derives from a man aged 30 to 45 in good health. The source material was blood. The chain's CDR3 is CASYSGGDGYGYTF. The CDR3 region has the DNA TGCGCCAGCTACTCAGGGGGCGACGGCTATGGCTACACCTTC.